These 24 T cell receptor beta chains came from one sample sequenced in a study of early T cells in non-severe SARS-CoV-2 infection. Using its own MiXCR run on the 5' RACE reads, TCRdb lists one record per CDR3 protein. Among some 87,000 distinct CDR3 sequences, roughly 15% were seen once, and the ten largest hold roughly 1.4%. The sample comprised whole blood. These receptors were taken from an adult who was a healthcare worker with PCR-confirmed SARS-CoV-2 infection or an uninfected control (not recorded which).

This chain uses TRBV30 with TRBJ2-3; 8 nucleotides agree with TRBD2. The CDR3 covers 14 residues. Germline loops: CDR1 GTSNPN, CDR2 SVGIG (reference sequence). The V gene end was trimmed by 4 bases and the J gene end by 2 bases; junction bases not matched to a gene: 5. CDR3 amino acids: CAWTAGGNTDTQYF. Here the CDR3 DNA reads TGTGCCTGGACGGCGGGGGGTAACACAGATACGCAGTATTTT.

In DNA, the CDR3 is TGTGCCAGCAGCCGCAGGGGGCGTGGGACTGAAGCTTTCTTT. It is translated as CASSRRGRGTEAFF. V gene TRBV7-2 combines with J gene TRBJ1-1, with 8 bases lining up with TRBD1. The V and J ends lost 5 bases and 5 bases, in that order; junction bases with no gene match: 7. CDR3 length equals 14 residues. Germline-derived CDR1 and CDR2 are SGHTA and FQGNSA.

This clonotype was detected only a few times. This chain connects TRBV29-1 to TRBJ2-1; no clear D gene. The CDR3 runs to 11 residues. Trimming removed 5 bases at V and 2 bases at J, with 4 bases between. Per the germline V gene, CDR1 is SQVTM and CDR2 is ANQGSEA. This chain's CDR3 is CSVRPYNEQFF. CDR3 in DNA: TGCAGCGTTCGGCCCTACAATGAGCAGTTCTTC.

The chain employs TRBV12-3 or TRBV12-4 and TRBJ1-5; the D is unclear. Trimming took off 7 bases at V and 9 bases at J, with 16 bases between the two ends. The CDR3 runs 13 residues. CDR3 nucleotides: TGTGCCAGCACCTCCGCCCGAGGTCGGCCCCAGCATTTT. Translation gives CASTSARGRPQHF.

This clonotype occurred many times. CDR3 sequence (DNA): TGTGCCAGCAGCTTCCCGGCAGCGGGGAGACTGAACACCGGGGAGCTGTTTTTT. Translation: CASSFPAAGRLNTGELFF. The chain has TRBV7-2 and TRBJ2-2; 7 bases align to TRBD2. CDR1 is SGHTA and CDR2 is FQGNSA in the germline V gene. Trimming removed 3 bases from V and 1 base from J; junction bases left unmatched: 11. The CDR3 is made up of 18 amino acids.

This chain links TRBV4-2 with TRBJ2-3, with D unclear. The germline CDR1 and CDR2 sequences are LGHNA and YNFKEQ. Trimming left V 0 bases short and J 2 bases short, with 9 bases between. CDR3 length: 15 residues. The CDR3 sequence: CASSQDKPPTDTQYF. The CDR3 bases are TGTGCCAGCAGCCAAGATAAGCCCCCCACAGATACGCAGTATTTT.

This clonotype showed up just a few times. The V gene is TRBV5-4, the J gene TRBJ2-2, with 9 bases aligning to TRBD1. Trimming at V came to 3 bases and at J to 3 bases, leaving 3 bases not matched to a gene. From germline, CDR1 is SGHNT and CDR2 YYREEE (reference sequence). This CDR3 has 15 residues. The CDR3 protein is CASSSGQGDTGELFF. CDR3 bases: TGTGCCAGCAGCTCGGGACAGGGCGACACCGGGGAGCTGTTTTTT.

The CDR3, as DNA: TGCAGCGTTGGGACAGGGTTCCAGCAGTACTTC. Translating it yields CSVGTGFQQYF. The rearrangement joins TRBV29-1 to TRBJ2-7; TRBD1 agrees at 8 bases. The CDR3 has 11 residues. Losses at the gene ends were 4 bases for V and 8 bases for J; bases not matched to a gene: 4. Germline CDR1 and CDR2: SQVTM and ANQGSEA.

The chain carries TRBV7-9 and TRBJ2-1; 12 bases match TRBD2. The germline V gene encodes CDR1 SEHNR and CDR2 FQNEAQ (reference sequence). The CDR3 has 15 residues. V shed 5 bases and J 5 bases; nucleotides not matched to a gene: 4. CDR3 loop: CASSRLAGVHNEQFF. CDR3 DNA sequence: TGTGCCAGCAGCCGACTAGCGGGGGTACACAATGAGCAGTTCTTC. Supplemented by reference TRBV7-9 and TRBJ2-1, the full variable domain reads DTGVSQNPRHKITKRGQNVTFRCDPISEHNRLYWYRQTLGQGPEFLTYFQNEAQLEKSRLLSDRFSAERPKGSFSTLEIQRTEQGDSAMYLCASSRLAGVHNEQFFGPGTRLTVL.

This chain joins TRBV29-1 and TRBJ1-1, with D unclear. The CDR3 has 12 amino acids. The germline V gene has CDR1 SQVTM and CDR2 ANQGSEA. Trimming removed 7 bases at V and 5 bases at J, with 14 bases between. Here the CDR3 reads CSGHEGITEAFF. In nucleotides, the CDR3 is TGCAGCGGACACGAAGGGATTACTGAAGCTTTCTTT.

This clonotype has at least ten counts. V and J are TRBV27 and TRBJ1-6; 9 nucleotides match TRBD1. The CDR3 is made up of 15 amino acids. The junction had 4 bases not matched to a gene; V was cut back by 3 bases and J by 7 bases. In germline, CDR1 is MNHEY, CDR2 SMNVEV (reference sequence). CDR3 sequence reads: CASSFFGQGNSPLHF. The DNA of the CDR3 is TGTGCCAGCAGTTTCTTCGGACAGGGGAATTCACCCCTCCACTTT.

This clonotype showed up many times. This chain links TRBV6-6 with TRBJ2-1, with 9 bases matching TRBD1. The V and J ends lost 6 bases and 8 bases, in that order; junction bases with no gene match: 8. From germline, CDR1 is MNHNY and CDR2 SVGAGI (reference sequence). CDR3 length equals 14 residues. The chain's CDR3 is CASRSGTGSHEQFF. The DNA of the CDR3 is TGTGCCAGCAGGTCCGGGACAGGGTCCCATGAGCAGTTCTTC.

This clonotype was counted at least ten times. The V and J genes are TRBV7-2 and TRBJ2-6; D is ambiguous. CDR1 is SGHTA and CDR2 is FQGNSA in the germline V gene. Trimming cost V 4 bases and J 0 bases, with 7 bases left between them. This CDR3 has 15 amino acids. Here the CDR3 DNA reads TGTGCCAGCAGCTCACGGAGCTCTGGGGCCAACGTCCTGACTTTC. Translation gives CASSSRSSGANVLTF.

This clonotype was detected many times. The J gene is TRBJ2-7, the V gene TRBV20-1, with a possible D match to TRBD2 (5 bases). This CDR3 spans 13 amino acids. Trimming pared 3 bases from V and 6 bases from J, leaving 15 bases between. Germline-derived CDR1 and CDR2 are DFQATT and SNEGSKA (reference sequence). CDR3 protein: CSARDWARGEQYF. CDR3 in DNA: TGCAGTGCTAGGGACTGGGCGAGAGGCGAGCAGTACTTC.

This clonotype has a handful of counts. The chain joins TRBV7-8 to TRBJ1-2; D is possibly TRBD1 (5 bases). V was trimmed by 2 bases and J by 5 bases, leaving 12 bases between them. The CDR3 has 14 amino acids. Germline CDR1 is SGHVS and CDR2 is FQNEAQ. In DNA, the CDR3 is TGTGCCAGCAGCTTAAATCCAGGGAGGTATGGCTACACCTTC. This encodes CASSLNPGRYGYTF.

Here the CDR3 DNA reads TGTGCCAGCAGCTTGGCGGGACTAGCTACAGATACGCAGTATTTT. Encoded protein: CASSLAGLATDTQYF. The chain is built from TRBV7-2 and TRBJ2-3; TRBD2 matches at 9 bases. There are 15 residues in the CDR3. Per germline, CDR1 SGHTA and CDR2 FQGNSA. With V trimmed by 3 bases and J by 3 bases, 4 bases remained unmatched.

As for this clonotype: A read error may explain this, as a much larger clone is one base away. V and J are TRBV20-1 and TRBJ1-4, with TRBD1 as a possible D gene (6 bases). Per the germline V gene, CDR1 is DFQATT and CDR2 is SNEGSKA (reference sequence). The CDR3 runs 16 residues. The V end lost 2 bases, the J end lost 2 bases, and 15 bases lay between the germline ends. Here the CDR3 reads CSARPLSGATNEKLFF. CDR3 sequence (DNA): TGCAGTGCTAGACCCTTATCAGGGGCCACTAATGAAAAACTGTTTTTT.

This clonotype appeared a few times. V gene TRBV20-1 combines with J gene TRBJ1-6; D may be TRBD1 (5 bases). The V gene's germline CDR1 is DFQATT and CDR2 SNEGSKA (reference sequence). The CDR3 is 13 amino acids. V was clipped by 3 bases and J by 8 bases, with 11 bases between them. CDR3 bases: TGCAGTGCTAGCATAACCAGGGATTCACCCCTCCACTTT. It is translated as CSASITRDSPLHF.

This clonotype appeared many times. The chain employs TRBV5-6 and TRBJ2-3; D could derive from TRBD1 or TRBD2 (6 bases each). Germline V gives CDR1 SGHDT, CDR2 YYEEEE. V was pared by 4 bases and J by 9 bases, with 15 bases between. The CDR3 is 13 amino acids. The CDR3, as DNA: TGTGCCAGCAGCGGTACAGGGAGGACGACGCAGTATTTT. It encodes CASSGTGRTTQYF.

The rearrangement links TRBV6-5 to TRBJ2-1; a weak D match, TRBD2 (6 bases). Germline V CDR1 and CDR2: MNHEY, SVGAGI. The V end lost 6 bases, the J end lost 4 bases, and 16 bases lay between the germline ends. The CDR3 extends over 15 amino acids. The CDR3 coding sequence is TGTGCCAGCAGACGGGACTCAGTTGGTTACAATGAGCAGTTCTTC. This gives the protein CASRRDSVGYNEQFF.

V usage is TRBV7-8 and J usage is TRBJ2-1, with 15 bases identical to TRBD2. The germline V gene encodes CDR1 SGHVS and CDR2 FQNEAQ. V gave up 5 bases and J gave up 5 bases; unmatched junction bases: 4. CDR3 length: 16 amino acids. DNA of the CDR3: TGTGCCAGCAGCCCGGGACTAGCGGGAGGAAACAATGAGCAGTTCTTC. This translates into CASSPGLAGGNNEQFF.

The chain carries TRBV27 and TRBJ2-5; TRBD1 aligns across 8 bases. This CDR3 spans 15 amino acids. CDR1 and CDR2 from the germline V gene are MNHEY and SMNVEV (reference sequence). With V trimmed by 5 bases and J by 0 bases, 5 bases remained unmatched. The CDR3: CASSIGQGNQETQYF. In DNA form, the CDR3 reads TGTGCCAGCAGTATCGGACAGGGCAACCAAGAGACCCAGTACTTC.

This clonotype was found a few times. The chain carries TRBV20-1 and TRBJ1-1; possible D gene TRBD1, 5 bases. V was shortened by 3 bases and J by 1 base, with 18 bases between the two germline ends. The CDR3 sequence is 16 residues long. Per the germline V gene, CDR1 is DFQATT and CDR2 is SNEGSKA (reference sequence). Written as DNA, the CDR3 is TGCAGTGCTAGCGGGGCAGCTGTTTGGGGGAACACTGAAGCTTTCTTT. Protein sequence: CSASGAAVWGNTEAFF.

As regards this clonotype: This may be a read error, as it is one base from a much larger clone. The chain employs TRBV7-9 and TRBJ2-7; D could derive from TRBD1 or TRBD2 (5 bases each). Germline V lookup: CDR1 SEHNR, CDR2 FQNEAQ (reference sequence). The CDR3 length is 15 residues. CDR3 protein: CACSFPGRSPYEQYF. The CDR3 DNA sequence: TGTGCCTGCAGCTTTCCGGGACGCAGTCCTTACGAGCAGTACTTC.